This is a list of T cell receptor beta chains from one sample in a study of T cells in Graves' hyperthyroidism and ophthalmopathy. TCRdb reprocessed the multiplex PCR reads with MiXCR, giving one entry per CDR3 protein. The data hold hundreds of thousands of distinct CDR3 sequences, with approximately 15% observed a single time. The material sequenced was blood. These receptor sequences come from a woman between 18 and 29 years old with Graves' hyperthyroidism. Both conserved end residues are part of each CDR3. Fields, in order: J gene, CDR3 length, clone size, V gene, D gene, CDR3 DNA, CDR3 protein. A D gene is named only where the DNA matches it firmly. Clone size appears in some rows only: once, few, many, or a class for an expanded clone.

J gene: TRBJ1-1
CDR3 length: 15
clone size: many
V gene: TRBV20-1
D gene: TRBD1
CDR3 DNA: TGCAGGCCGGGACAGGGGGCATTTTTGGGCACTGAAGCTTTCTTT
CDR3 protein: CRPGQGAFLGTEAFF

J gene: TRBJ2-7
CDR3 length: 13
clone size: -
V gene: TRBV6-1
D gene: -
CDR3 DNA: TGTGCCAGCACGGCGGGAACTTTTTACGAGCAGTACTTC
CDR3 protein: CASTAGTFYEQYF

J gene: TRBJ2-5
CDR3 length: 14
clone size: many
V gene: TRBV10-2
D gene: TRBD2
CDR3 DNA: TGCGCCAGCAGTCCTAGCGGGATCAGGGAGACCCAGTACTTC
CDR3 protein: CASSPSGIRETQYF

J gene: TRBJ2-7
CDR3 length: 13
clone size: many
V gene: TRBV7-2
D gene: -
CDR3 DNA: TGTGCCAGCAGCTTAGACCCAGGGACCGAGCAGTACTTC
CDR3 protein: CASSLDPGTEQYF

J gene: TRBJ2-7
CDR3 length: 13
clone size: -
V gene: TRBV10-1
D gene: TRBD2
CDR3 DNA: TGCGCCAGCAGAGCGGGAGGAGACTGCGAGCAGTACTTC
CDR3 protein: CASRAGGDCEQYF

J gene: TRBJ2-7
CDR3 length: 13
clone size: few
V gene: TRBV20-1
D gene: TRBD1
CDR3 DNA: TGCAGTGCTAGTTCCCCCAGGGGGCGCGAGCAGTACTTC
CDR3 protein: CSASSPRGREQYF

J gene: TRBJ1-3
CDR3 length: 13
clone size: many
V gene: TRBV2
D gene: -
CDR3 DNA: TGTGCCAGCAGTGAACAGGCCGGAAACACCATATATTTT
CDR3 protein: CASSEQAGNTIYF

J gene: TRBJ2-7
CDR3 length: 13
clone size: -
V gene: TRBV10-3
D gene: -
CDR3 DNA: TGTGCCATCAGTGAGAGGGTCTCCTACGAGCAGTACTTC
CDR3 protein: CAISERVSYEQYF

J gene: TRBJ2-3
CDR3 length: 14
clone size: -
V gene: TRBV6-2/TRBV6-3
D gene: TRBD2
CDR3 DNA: TGTGCCAGCAGTTACGTCGGGGGGGCAGATACGCAGTATTTT
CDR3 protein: CASSYVGGADTQYF

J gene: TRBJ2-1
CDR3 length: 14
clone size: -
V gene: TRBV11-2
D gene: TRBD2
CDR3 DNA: TGTGCCAGCAGCCCGACTAGCGGGATCAATGAGCAGTTCTTC
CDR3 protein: CASSPTSGINEQFF

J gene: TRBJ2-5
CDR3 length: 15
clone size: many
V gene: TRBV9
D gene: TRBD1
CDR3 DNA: TGTGCCAGCAGCGGACAGGGACAAGGGAAAGAGACCCAGTACTTC
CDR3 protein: CASSGQGQGKETQYF

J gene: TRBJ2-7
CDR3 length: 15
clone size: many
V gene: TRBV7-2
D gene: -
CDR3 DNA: TGTGCCAGCAGCTTAGAGGCCGGGGAGGTTTACGAGCAGTACTTC
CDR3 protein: CASSLEAGEVYEQYF

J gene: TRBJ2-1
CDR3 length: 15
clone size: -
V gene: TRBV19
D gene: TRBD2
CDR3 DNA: TGTGCCAGTAGTATTTACCAGCGGGATTTCAATGAGCAGTTCTTC
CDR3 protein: CASSIYQRDFNEQFF

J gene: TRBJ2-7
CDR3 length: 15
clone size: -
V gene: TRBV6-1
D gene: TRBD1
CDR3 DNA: TGTGCCAGCAGGAAAGAACAGGGGATCGTTTACGAGCAGTACTTC
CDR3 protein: CASRKEQGIVYEQYF

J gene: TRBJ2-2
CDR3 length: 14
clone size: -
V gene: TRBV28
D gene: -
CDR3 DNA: TGTGCCAGCAGACGACAGAGTTACACCGGGGAGCTGTTTTTT
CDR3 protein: CASRRQSYTGELFF

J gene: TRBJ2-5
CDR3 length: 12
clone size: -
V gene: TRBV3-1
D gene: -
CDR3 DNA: TGTGCCAGCAGCCAAGGTGGACTCCCAGGGAACTTC
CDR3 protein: CASSQGGLPGNF

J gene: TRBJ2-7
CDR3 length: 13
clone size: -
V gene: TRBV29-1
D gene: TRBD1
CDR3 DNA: TGCAGCGTTCAAGGGACAGGGTGGAGCGAGCAGTACTTC
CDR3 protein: CSVQGTGWSEQYF

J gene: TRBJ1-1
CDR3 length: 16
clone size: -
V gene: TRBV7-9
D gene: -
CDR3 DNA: TGTGCCAGCAGCTTAGGATCTAATCGGGTGAACACTGAAGCTTTCTTT
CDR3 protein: CASSLGSNRVNTEAFF

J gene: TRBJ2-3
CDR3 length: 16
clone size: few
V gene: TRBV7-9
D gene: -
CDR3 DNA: TGTGCCAGCAGCACGATCAGGGGGGCTACACCGGATACGCAGTATTTT
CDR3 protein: CASSTIRGATPDTQYF

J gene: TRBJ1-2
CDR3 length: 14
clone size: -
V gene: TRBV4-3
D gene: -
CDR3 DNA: TGCGCCAGCAGCCAAGGGGGGCCGCCCTCCCAGCACACCTTC
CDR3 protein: CASSQGGPPSQHTF

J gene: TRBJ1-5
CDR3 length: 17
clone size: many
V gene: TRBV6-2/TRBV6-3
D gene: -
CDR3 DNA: TGTGCCAGCAGTTACTCCGGAGGCTCCTATAGCAATCAGCCCCAGCATTTT
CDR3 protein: CASSYSGGSYSNQPQHF

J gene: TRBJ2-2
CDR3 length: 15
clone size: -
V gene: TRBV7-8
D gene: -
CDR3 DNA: TGTGCCAGCGCTCAGGAACATACAAACACCGGGGAGCTGTTTTTT
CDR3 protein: CASAQEHTNTGELFF

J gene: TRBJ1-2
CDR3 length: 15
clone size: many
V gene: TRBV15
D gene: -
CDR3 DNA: TGTGCCACCAGCCATCCCCCGACAGCTTATTATGGCTACACCTTC
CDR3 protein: CATSHPPTAYYGYTF

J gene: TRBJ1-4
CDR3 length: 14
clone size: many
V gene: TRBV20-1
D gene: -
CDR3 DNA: TGCAGTGCTTCGCGGGGGGATGGTAATGAAAAACTGTTTTTT
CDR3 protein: CSASRGDGNEKLFF

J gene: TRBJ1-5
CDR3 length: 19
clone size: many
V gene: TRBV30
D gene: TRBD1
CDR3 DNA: TGTGCCTGGAGTGTACTGAACAGGGGTAAAGGAAATATCAATCAGCCCCAGCATTTT
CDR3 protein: CAWSVLNRGKGNINQPQHF

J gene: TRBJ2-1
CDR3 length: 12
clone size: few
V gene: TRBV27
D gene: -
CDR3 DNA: TGTGCCAGCAGAGGAGTGCTTGGTGAGCAGTTCTTC
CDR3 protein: CASRGVLGEQFF

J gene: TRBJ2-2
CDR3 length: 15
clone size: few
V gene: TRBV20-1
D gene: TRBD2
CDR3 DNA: TGCAGTGCCCTAGATTTGGCTAGCGGCACCGGGGAGCTGTTTTTT
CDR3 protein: CSALDLASGTGELFF

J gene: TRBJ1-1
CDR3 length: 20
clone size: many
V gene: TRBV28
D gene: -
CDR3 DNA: TGTGCCAGCAGTTTACCGCTCTTTGGGCCGTCCCTCGGAATAGAGACTGAAGCTTTCTTT
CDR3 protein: CASSLPLFGPSLGIETEAFF

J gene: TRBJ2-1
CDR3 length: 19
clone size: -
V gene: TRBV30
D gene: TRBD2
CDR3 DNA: TGTGCCTGGAGTGTACCCCCCCGGCGGGCTAGCGGGGCCTACAATGAGCAGTTCTTC
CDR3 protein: CAWSVPPRRASGAYNEQFF

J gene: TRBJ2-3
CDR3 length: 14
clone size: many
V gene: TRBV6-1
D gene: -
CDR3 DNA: TGTGCCAGCAGACACGACAGTGGCACAGATACGCAGTATTTT
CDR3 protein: CASRHDSGTDTQYF

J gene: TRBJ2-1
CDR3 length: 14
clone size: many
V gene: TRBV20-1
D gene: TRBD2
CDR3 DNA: TGCAGTGCCAAGCGACTAGCGAGCCACAATGAGCAGTTCTTC
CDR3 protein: CSAKRLASHNEQFF

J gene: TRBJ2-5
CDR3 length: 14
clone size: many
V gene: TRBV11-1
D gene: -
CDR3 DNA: TGTGCCAGCAGCTCGGGACGGATACAAGAGACCCAGTACTTC
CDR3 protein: CASSSGRIQETQYF

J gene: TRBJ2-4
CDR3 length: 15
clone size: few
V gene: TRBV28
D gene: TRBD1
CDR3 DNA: TGTGCCAGCAGTCCGGGACAGATAGCCAAAAACATTCAGTACTTC
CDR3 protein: CASSPGQIAKNIQYF

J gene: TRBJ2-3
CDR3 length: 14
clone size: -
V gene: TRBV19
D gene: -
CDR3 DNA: TGTGCCAGTAGTACGCCTAGCAGGGGGGGAACGCAGTATTTT
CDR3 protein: CASSTPSRGGTQYF

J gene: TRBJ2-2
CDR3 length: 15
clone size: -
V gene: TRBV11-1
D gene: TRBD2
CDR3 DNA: TGTGCCAGCAGCTTTCTGCGGGAGTCGGGCGGGGAGCTGTTTTTT
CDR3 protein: CASSFLRESGGELFF

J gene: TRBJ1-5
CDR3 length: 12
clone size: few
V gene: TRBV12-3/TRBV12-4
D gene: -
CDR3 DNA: TGTGCCAGCAGCTCCCGTATTGAGCCCCAGCATTTT
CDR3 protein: CASSSRIEPQHF

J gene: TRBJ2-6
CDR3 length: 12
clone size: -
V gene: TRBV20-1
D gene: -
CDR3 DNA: TGCAGTGCCCTAGGCTCTGCAGGGGTCCTGACTTTC
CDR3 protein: CSALGSAGVLTF

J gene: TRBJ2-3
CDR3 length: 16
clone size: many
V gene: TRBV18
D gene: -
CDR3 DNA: TGTGCCAGCTCACCACCGGCTAGCGTCAGGGCTGATACGCAGTATTTT
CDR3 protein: CASSPPASVRADTQYF

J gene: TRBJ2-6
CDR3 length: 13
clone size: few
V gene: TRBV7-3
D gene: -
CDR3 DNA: TGTGCCAGCAGGACCTCTGGGGCCAACGTCCTGACTTTC
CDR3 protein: CASRTSGANVLTF

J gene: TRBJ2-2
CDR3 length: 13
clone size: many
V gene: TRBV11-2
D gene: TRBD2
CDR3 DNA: TGTGCCAGCAGCTTCGGACTAGCCGGGGAGCTGTTTTTT
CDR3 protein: CASSFGLAGELFF

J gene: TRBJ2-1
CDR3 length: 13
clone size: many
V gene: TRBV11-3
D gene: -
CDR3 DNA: TGTGCCAGCAGCTTGAGGCCCTACGGAGAGCAGTTCTTC
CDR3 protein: CASSLRPYGEQFF

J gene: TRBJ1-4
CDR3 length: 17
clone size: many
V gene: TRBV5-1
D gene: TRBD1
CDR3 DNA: TGCGCCAGCAGATTGGTTTATGGGGGACAGAGGAATGAAAAACTGTTTTTT
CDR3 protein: CASRLVYGGQRNEKLFF

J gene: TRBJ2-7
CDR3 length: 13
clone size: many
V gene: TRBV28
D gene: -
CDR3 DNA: TGTGCCAGCAGTCAATTGCTGCTAGACGAGCAGTACTTC
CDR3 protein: CASSQLLLDEQYF

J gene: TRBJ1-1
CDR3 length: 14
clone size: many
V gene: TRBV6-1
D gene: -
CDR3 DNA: TGTGCCAGCAGTGAGTACGCCCGGGGGACTGAAGCTTTCTTT
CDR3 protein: CASSEYARGTEAFF

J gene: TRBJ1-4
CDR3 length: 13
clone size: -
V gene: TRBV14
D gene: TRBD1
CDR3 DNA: TGTGCCAGCAAGAGGACAGGGTTGGAAAAACTGTTTTTT
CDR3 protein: CASKRTGLEKLFF

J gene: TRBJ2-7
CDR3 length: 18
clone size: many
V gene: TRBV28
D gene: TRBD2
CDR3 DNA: TGTGCCAGCAGTTTCCCTCTTGGACTAGCGGGCCTCTCCTACGAGCAGTACTTC
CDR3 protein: CASSFPLGLAGLSYEQYF

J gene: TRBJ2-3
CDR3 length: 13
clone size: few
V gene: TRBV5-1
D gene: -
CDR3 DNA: TGCGCCAGCAGCCCATGGCGCACAGATACGCAGTATTTT
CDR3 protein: CASSPWRTDTQYF

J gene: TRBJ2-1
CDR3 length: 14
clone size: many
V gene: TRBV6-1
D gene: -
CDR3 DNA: TGTGCCAGCAGTTACGGGACTCTGGCCGATGAGCAGTTCTTC
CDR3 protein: CASSYGTLADEQFF

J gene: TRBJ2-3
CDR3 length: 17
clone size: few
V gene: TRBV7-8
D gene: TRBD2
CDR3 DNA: TGTGCCAGCAGCCCCAGGACTAGCGGAATAGGGGCAGATACGCAGTATTTT
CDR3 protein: CASSPRTSGIGADTQYF

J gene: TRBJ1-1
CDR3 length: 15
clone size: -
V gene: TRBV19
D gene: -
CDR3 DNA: TGTGCCAGTAGTACCCCGCGGGCCTCGGGCACTGAAGCTTTCTTT
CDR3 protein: CASSTPRASGTEAFF